This T cell receptor beta chain was identified in a study of shared clonotypes between healthy human individuals (TCRdb year 2020). Study-level background: The cohort comprised two women and a few men aged 18 to 49 years. For each donor, three plates each were used for CD4 naive and CD4 memory, two plates were used for CD8 naive, and one plate was used for CD8 memory. To estimate repertoire size and how much clonotypes are shared between individuals, the study performed deep sequencing of blood TCR repertoires from a few healthy adults. To increase sequencing depth and limit assay-specific biases, TCR repertoire library preparation and sequencing were carried out by different laboratories using diverse techniques. Leukapheresis yielded between about 0.94 and 10 billion PBMCs per donor. Here is what the overall study found, with its caveats: Pairwise subsampling indicated that sequencing depth was expected to affect the degree of clonotype sharing among donors. Only blood was sampled, and tissue TCR repertoires likely differ from those in blood. Naive subsets generally had larger estimated clonotype richness than memory subsets did. Incomplete sequencing was indicated by rarefaction of sorted-subset datasets, despite the large sequencing depth. Sharing across several donors was observed for roughly 5.4% of naive CD4, less than 4% of naive CD8, 2% to 2.5% of memory CD4, and around 0.42% of memory CD8 clonotypes. Compared with non-shared clonotypes, clonotypes shared by all four sorted-subset donors had higher generation probabilities. Because the study included only a small number of donors, the genetic and exposure-history diversity represented was limited.

TCR CDR3 regions were amplified from genomic DNA by multiplex PCR using the deep immunoSEQ assay. For each cell subset, the extracted genomic DNA was distributed evenly across all wells of several immunoSEQ 96-well plates, and each plate served as one replicate. For sorted subsets, approximately 210 ng genomic DNA, equal to 25,000 to 35,000 T cell genomes, was loaded into each replicate PCR. The purified libraries were quantified using a Qubit 3.0 fluorometer, sized with a Bioanalyzer 2100, and then quantified again using the KAPA Library Quantification kit. Every immunoSEQ 96-well plate was sequenced on a separate single-read 150-cycle Illumina NextSeq 550 flow cell. In the original analysis: Because the immunoSEQ output held only junctional sequences and lacked quality scores, the filtering could not match the filtering applied to full-length reads. Sequences were annotated with PyIR, a Python wrapper for IgBLAST v1.9, and V/J genes and CDR3 were assigned using IMGT germline references. Reads were filtered out if the reads had weak V/J assignments (E-value above 1e-6), no CDR3, stop codons, out-of-frame junctions, or ambiguous translated residues. V3J clonotypes were defined as sequences sharing an identical inferred V gene, J gene, and CDR3 amino acid sequence. To compute the percentage overlap between repertoires, the number of shared unique clonotypes was divided by the size of the smaller repertoire. RTK rarefaction, the Chao1 estimator, and Recon v2.1 estimates of unobserved clonotypes were used to assess repertoire richness. For all TCRbeta clonotypes obtained by the gDNA method from a handful of donors, generation probabilities were computed with OLGA. The immuneACCESS repertoire file appears here via TCRdb, limited to in-frame rearrangements. These files lack a portion of the clones; in checked studies, under half of the deficit traces to unresolved V genes, and the cause of the others is not known. The V and J calls and clone size were taken over from that table, and D and trimming were inferred from the DNA. This sample lists 2 million to 2.5 million clones; 90% to 97% were detected once. The top ten hold around 0.13% of the sample.

From the germline V gene (reference sequence), CDR1 is SEHNR and CDR2 is FQNEAQ. Spanning cysteine to phenylalanine, the CDR3 consists of 16 amino acids. Only the CDR3 part of the read is kept: 48 bases, read in frame from the first base. V is reduced by 0 bases and J by 5 bases, leaving a spacing of 17 bases between them. The donors were healthy, HIV-negative adults with no recently reported acute infections or vaccinations. All donors were Caucasian adults living in Nashville, Tennessee, USA. CD4+ T cells were enriched by magnetic negative selection, after which naive cells were positively selected on CD45RA and the negative fraction was taken as the memory subset. Blood was obtained by leukapheresis, after which PBMCs were separated by Ficoll-Histopaque density gradient centrifugation and cryopreserved in liquid nitrogen vapor phase. Analytical flow cytometry was used to check the purity and quantity of every magnetically sorted T cell population. Genomic DNA was isolated from every sorted fraction and measured by UV absorbance on a Nanodrop 2000c.

Comments on this clone: Its antigen is still unknown. Base qualities were left out, and no much larger clone turns up one base away.

The clonotype comes from a man between 18 and 29 years old in good health. The rearrangement combines TRBV7-9 with TRBJ2-7; a tentative D call is TRBD2 (5 bases match). Sequenced: naive CD4+ T cells sorted from blood. Read against the paper, the sample's cell subset or site label means: CD45RA+ positively selected. The CDR3 reads as follows: CASSLARPVGVDEQYF. The DNA sequence is TGTGCCAGCAGCTTAGCGCGACCAGTCGGGGTCGACGAGCAGTACTTC.